This T cell receptor (beta chain) was retrieved from a study of T cell repertoires in cytomegalovirus infection (dated by TCRdb to between 2018 and 2021). About the investigation overall: Peptide stimulations targeted recently identified HLA-C-restricted CMV epitopes, whose presentation resists viral immunomodulation, together with well-studied HLA-B-restricted epitopes. Donor HLA type was relevant to the analysis, as public TCR beta signatures indicated carriage of CMV infection together with the matching HLA type. Study-level results and caveats: In both this cohort and an independent roughly 400-donor cohort, the cumulative frequency of public TCR beta family members distinguished carriers of CMV infection plus the relevant HLA type. In the ex vivo response, HLA-C-restricted CMV-specific TCR beta clonotypes were dominant, and in two of eight donors the single most frequent clonotype came from this HLA-C-restricted group.

As for this clonotype: This clone's antigen is unknown. No base-level quality is on record; no much larger clone is a single base apart.

TCRdb names Illumina HiSeq 1500 as the instrument used. TCRdb trimmed public reads at Q25 via fastp, called clones via MiXCR and kept in-frame beta chains. Every entry covers one CDR3 protein and lists the most common genes and DNA from its rows. Recorded for this sample are around 900,000 distinct CDR3 sequences; about 33% of them occurred a single time. Together, the top ten hold roughly an eighth of the sample. This specimen's treatment or condition label, interpreted: in vitro stimulation with specific CMV peptide epitopes to enrich CMV-specific T cells. Sequencing was performed on cultured CD8+ T cells from PBMCs, taken from culture after CMV antigen stimulation. This TCR was recovered from a human donor in good health (CMV status not recorded). Some clones in this sample may be carry-over from other donors' samples.

DNA sequence: TGCGCCAGCAGACCGACAGGGGAGGGGGCCAATCAGCCCCAGCATTTT. Translated, this is CASRPTGEGANQPQHF. The sequence joins TRBV10-2 to TRBJ1-5; 8 central nucleotides agree with TRBD1. Taken from cysteine to phenylalanine, the CDR3 has 16 residues. Only the CDR3 DNA stays, 48 bases, in frame from base 1. Relative to germline, V is missing 6 bases and J is missing 3 bases, with 10 bases of the junction outside any gene match. The germline V gene supplies CDR1 WSHSY and CDR2 SAAADI.